This T cell receptor beta chain was recorded in a study of T cells in pancreatic ductal adenocarcinoma. Study results and caveats: Tumor and blood clonality did not differ significantly, about 0.12 versus 0.079. Blood had more productive templates and approximately 8-fold more unique clonotypes than tumor.

No neoadjuvant therapy was given to the selected pancreatic ductal adenocarcinoma patients before their surgery. On this clone itself: Its antigen is unidentified.

The table came from immunoSEQ multiplex PCR; TCRdb's copy has only in-frame clones and leaves some out. The sample consists of roughly 16,000 clones, 88% of them appearing once. The CDR3 has 16 amino acids. J gave up 0 bases and V 5 bases, and 9 bases lay outside the gene matches. From germline, CDR1 is SGHRS and CDR2 YFSETQ. Sequenced: PBMCs. The origin of this receptor is a human donor with pancreatic ductal adenocarcinoma. The chain links TRBV5-1 to TRBJ1-2; 8 nucleotides line up with TRBD1. The DNA for the CDR3 is TGCGCCAGCAGACCAACGACAGGGGCCGCTAACTATGGCTACACCTTC. It is translated as CASRPTTGAANYGYTF.